Sequencing of this T cell receptor beta chain was carried out in a study of blood T cells in healthy people across ages. General study points: Unsorted PBMCs blocked a conclusive comparison of naive and antigen-experienced cells.

A remark on this clonotype: Its target is not known.

They isolated at least 6.5 million PBMCs from each sample. The CDR3 is 13 amino acids. Germline V gene lookup returns CDR1 SGHTA and CDR2 FQGNSA. With 4 bases removed from V and 4 bases from J, the gap between germline ends came to 8 bases. Using a J-beta primer mix together with a sample-barcoded 5' primer, a second PCR was run for roughly 6 to 12 cycles. Any given sample supplied a minimum of 2.5 million CDR3-containing paired-end reads. In TCRdb, the 5' RACE reads were re-called with MiXCR into one record per CDR3 protein. There are 1.5 million to 2 million distinct CDR3 sequences in the sample; 40% to 55% occur only once, and roughly 2.1% lies in the top ten.

The origin of this receptor is a middle-aged woman in good health. The V and J genes are TRBV7-2 and TRBJ1-3; the D is unclear. Sequences were obtained from blood. The CDR3 sequence: CASSYGSGNTIYF. As DNA, the CDR3 is TGTGCCAGCAGCTATGGGTCCGGAAACACCATATATTTT. Together with reference TRBV7-2 and TRBJ1-3, the CDR3 gives the full variable domain: GAGVSQSPSNKVTEKGKDVELRCDPISGHTALYWYRQSLGQGLEFLIYFQGNSAPDKSGLPSDRFSAERTGGSVSTLTIQRTQQEDSAVYLCASSYGSGNTIYFGEGSWLTVV.